This record looks at one TCR beta chain sequence and its context. This entry comes from a study of blood T cell repertoires in COVID-19. Looking at the study overall: Some COVID-19 samples were acute and others convalescent; all came from the United States, Italy and Spain. T cells, B-cell-depleted T cells, or PBMCs provided the cDNA or gDNA that served as material.

In the source study's methods: Amplified reference gene primers provided the basis for estimating nucleated cell counts. The protocol was immunoSEQ multiplex PCR, while the TCRdb copy is restricted to in-frame clones and leaves out a portion. V, J and clone size reflect that table, while D and trimming were determined from the DNA. Altogether roughly 300,000 clones are present, approximately 87% being singletons, with the ten largest covering 7.8%. The CDR3 loop spans 14 amino acids. Germline V CDR1 and CDR2: MGHDK, SYGVNS. The V end was cut by 4 bases, the J end by 5 bases, with 12 bases between. What was sequenced was peripheral blood. The chain uses TRBV25-1 and TRBJ2-4, with a tentative D call TRBD1 (5 bases). The TCR comes from a woman in her 50s who had recovered from COVID-19. The CDR3 loop is CASSAPGLENIQYF. CDR3 in DNA: TGTGCCAGCAGTGCTCCAGGGCTCGAAAACATTCAGTACTTC.